Sequencing of this T cell receptor beta chain was carried out in a study of T-cell reconstitution after alpha-beta-depleted transplantation in children. During its preparation, the TCRbeta library received unique molecular identifiers. TCRdb analysed the PCR reads with MiXCR anew, one entry per CDR3 protein. Of about 110,000 distinct CDR3 sequences listed, approximately 10% were seen once; the top ten hold less than 40%. CDR1 and CDR2 (germline): DFQATT, SNEGSKA (reference sequence). V gave up 5 bases and J gave up 0 bases; unmatched junction bases: 11. The CDR3 totals 17 residues. The receptor was isolated from a boy between 2 and 10 years old with acute lymphoblastic leukemia, due to receive a stem cell transplant. The rearrangement uses TRBV20-1 and TRBJ2-1, with 9 positions matching TRBD2. The sequencing used PBMCs, collected before TCRalphabeta/CD19-depleted stem cell transplant. CDR3 loop: CSAASSGTPRSYNEQFF. The DNA of the CDR3 is TGCAGTGCTGCCTCTAGCGGGACCCCCCGCTCCTACAATGAGCAGTTCTTC.